A selection of T cell receptor beta chains follows, all from one sample in a study of blood T cells in healthy people across ages. TCRdb called the 5' RACE reads again in MiXCR, with one record for every CDR3 protein. The sample has 730,000 or so distinct CDR3 sequences, roughly 43% seen once. Sequencing was performed on blood. The receptors shown here come from an elderly man in good health. Each CDR3 is given with its conserved first and last residue. A D gene is named only where the DNA matches it firmly. Clone size appears in some rows only: once, few, many, or a class for an expanded clone.

-	TRBJ1-1	TRBV6-5	once	CASSYSGRTEAFF	TGTGCCAGTAGTTACTCGGGGAGAACTGAAGCTTTCTTT
TRBD2	TRBJ2-4	TRBV4-3	many	CASSQVYSGRSPQNIQYF	TGCGCCAGCAGCCAAGTGTACAGCGGGAGGTCCCCCCAAAACATTCAGTACTTC
TRBD1	TRBJ1-2	TRBV12-3/TRBV12-4	-	CASSIRTGGKGYDYTF	TGTGCCAGCAGCATTCGAACAGGGGGCAAGGGCTATGACTACACCTTC
TRBD2	TRBJ2-1	TRBV28	many	CASGRDFANNEQFF	TGTGCCAGCGGGAGGGACTTCGCAAACAATGAGCAGTTCTTC
-	TRBJ2-3	TRBV20-1	few	CSALQSSTDTQYF	TGCAGTGCCCTACAAAGTAGCACAGATACGCAGTATTTT
TRBD1	TRBJ1-2	TRBV11-2	few	CASSSPGQALFLEGYTF	TGTGCCAGCAGCTCCCCGGGACAGGCTCTTTTCCTAGAGGGCTACACCTTC
TRBD1	TRBJ1-2	TRBV5-1	many	CASSLGTGDGVGGYTF	TGCGCCAGCAGCCTCGGGACAGGGGATGGCGTAGGTGGCTACACCTTC
-	TRBJ2-7	TRBV29-1	once	CSATQNTYEQYF	TGCAGCGCCACACAGAACACCTACGAGCAGTACTTC
-	TRBJ1-6	TRBV12-3/TRBV12-4	-	CASSTTGSYNSPLHF	TGTGCCAGCAGTACCACGGGGTCCTATAATTCACCCCTCCACTTT
-	TRBJ2-3	TRBV11-3	-	CASSLRSRADTQYF	TGTGCCAGCAGCTTAAGGTCCCGCGCAGATACGCAGTATTTT
TRBD2	TRBJ2-3	TRBV20-1	few	CSVLPGTSGSPVTDTQYF	TGCAGTGTGCTTCCCGGGACTAGCGGGAGTCCTGTTACAGATACGCAGTATTTT
-	TRBJ2-5	TRBV20-1	-	CSASWGRGETQYF	TGCAGTGCTAGTTGGGGGCGAGGGGAGACCCAGTACTTC
-	TRBJ1-4	TRBV7-2	-	CASSSQGLPKEKLFF	TGTGCCAGCAGCTCACAGGGCCTACCCAAGGAAAAACTGTTTTTT
TRBD2	TRBJ2-5	TRBV12-3/TRBV12-4	-	CASNRRAGGKSNEQYF	TGTGCCAGCAACCGACGAGCGGGGGGTAAATCCAATGAGCAGTACTTC
TRBD2	TRBJ2-3	TRBV10-3	-	CAISESTGLAGSDTQYF	TGTGCCATCAGTGAGTCGACAGGACTAGCGGGCTCAGATACGCAGTATTTT
-	TRBJ2-7	TRBV7-2	-	CATGRDGLNNEQYF	TGTGCCACCGGCCGGGACGGACTAAACAATGAGCAGTACTTC
TRBD1	TRBJ2-7	TRBV18	few	CASSPGTGFDEQYF	TGTGCCAGCTCTCCCGGGACAGGGTTCGACGAGCAGTACTTC
-	TRBJ1-5	TRBV4-2	-	CASSQEHSNQPQHF	TGTGCCAGCAGCCAAGAACATAGCAATCAGCCCCAGCATTTT
-	TRBJ2-5	TRBV4-2	few	CASSQEWPLQETQYF	TGTGCCAGCAGCCAAGAATGGCCGCTCCAAGAGACCCAGTACTTC
-	TRBJ2-5	TRBV27	-	CASTAVWETQYF	TGTGCCAGCACTGCAGTTTGGGAGACCCAGTACTTC
-	TRBJ2-1	TRBV20-1	many	CSAALGERPNEQFF	TGCAGTGCAGCCCTAGGGGAAAGGCCCAATGAGCAGTTCTTC
TRBD2	TRBJ2-3	TRBV9	-	CASSVSPLAGGPTDTQYF	TGTGCCAGCAGCGTAAGCCCCTTAGCGGGAGGGCCCACAGATACGCAGTATTTT
-	TRBJ2-7	TRBV4-3	-	CASSQDHPGASSYNEQYF	TGCGCCAGCAGCCAAGATCACCCAGGGGCTAGCTCCTACAATGAGCAGTACTTC
TRBD2	TRBJ2-1	TRBV18	few	CASSPHPPSASGRYNEQFF	TGTGCCAGCTCACCACATCCCCCCTCTGCTAGCGGGAGATACAATGAGCAGTTCTTC
TRBD2	TRBJ2-1	TRBV4-2	-	CASSRTGTSGGSSYNEQFF	TGTGCCAGCAGCAGAACCGGGACTAGCGGGGGAAGTTCCTACAATGAGCAGTTCTTC
-	TRBJ2-7	TRBV20-1	-	CSASRSSYEQYF	TGCAGTGCTAGCCGAAGCTCCTACGAGCAGTACTTC
TRBD2	TRBJ2-7	TRBV10-3	-	CAIRTSGSDEQYF	TGTGCCATCAGAACTAGCGGGAGCGACGAGCAGTACTTC
TRBD1	TRBJ1-4	TRBV7-9	-	CASSSGTGGSTNEKLFF	TGTGCCAGCAGCAGCGGGACAGGGGGTTCAACTAATGAAAAACTGTTTTTT
TRBD1	TRBJ2-1	TRBV10-1	few	CASSERDRGRDEQFF	TGCGCCAGCAGTGAGAGGGACAGGGGAAGGGATGAGCAGTTCTTC
TRBD1	TRBJ2-3	TRBV9	-	CASSVTGSTDTQYF	TGTGCCAGCAGCGTGACAGGGAGCACAGATACGCAGTATTTT
-	TRBJ2-2	TRBV9	-	CASSVARGRADTGELFF	TGTGCCAGCAGCGTAGCTCGAGGCAGGGCGGACACCGGGGAGCTGTTTTTT
TRBD1	TRBJ2-1	TRBV24-1	-	CATSEGTGGRNEQFF	TGTGCCACCAGTGAAGGGACAGGGGGTAGGAATGAGCAGTTCTTC
-	TRBJ2-1	TRBV12-5	-	CASGLVPSGNEQFF	TGTGCTAGTGGTTTGGTACCGTCGGGCAATGAGCAGTTCTTC
TRBD2	TRBJ2-7	TRBV12-3/TRBV12-4	few	CASTKRTSGRNGQYF	TGTGCCAGCACGAAGAGGACTAGCGGGAGAAATGGGCAGTACTTC
TRBD1	TRBJ2-7	TRBV4-2	few	CASSQEDMTGREQYF	TGTGCCAGCAGCCAAGAGGACATGACAGGGAGAGAGCAGTACTTC
-	TRBJ2-5	TRBV7-2	-	CASSQYRNEQYF	TGTGCCAGCAGCCAATATAGGAATGAGCAGTACTTC
-	TRBJ2-1	TRBV5-1	-	CASSISAGTQYNEQFF	TGCGCTAGCAGCATTTCCGCGGGGACTCAATACAATGAGCAGTTCTTC
-	TRBJ2-1	TRBV7-9	-	CASSLASATWYNEQFF	TGTGCCAGCAGCTTAGCGAGTGCTACGTGGTACAATGAGCAGTTCTTC
TRBD1	TRBJ2-1	TRBV15	-	CATSRGRPGGEQFF	TGTGCCACCAGCAGAGGTCGGCCAGGGGGTGAGCAGTTCTTC
TRBD1	TRBJ2-7	TRBV11-3	few	CASSLKGGAEQYF	TGTGCCAGCAGCTTGAAAGGGGGCGCCGAGCAGTACTTC
-	TRBJ2-1	TRBV5-1	-	CASSPPLANSYNEQFF	TGCGCCAGCAGCCCACCGCTAGCTAACTCCTACAATGAGCAGTTCTTC
TRBD2	TRBJ2-7	TRBV7-2	-	CASSFGGRGVSYEQYF	TGTGCCAGCAGCTTCGGGGGGCGGGGGGTCTCCTACGAGCAGTACTTC
TRBD1	TRBJ2-5	TRBV28	-	CASRPGQGVRETQYF	TGTGCCAGCAGACCGGGACAGGGAGTAAGGGAGACCCAGTACTTC
-	TRBJ2-7	TRBV2	-	CASRGRDTSYEQYF	TGTGCCAGCAGAGGGAGAGACACATCCTACGAGCAGTACTTC
-	TRBJ2-1	TRBV20-1	-	CSAARRANEQFF	TGCAGTGCTGCCCGAAGAGCCAATGAGCAGTTCTTC
TRBD2	TRBJ2-3	TRBV20-1	-	CSASSGTTDTQYF	TGCAGTGCTTCTAGCGGGACCACAGATACGCAGTATTTT
TRBD2	TRBJ2-7	TRBV5-1	many	CASSLEGLAGGEQYF	TGCGCCAGCAGCTTGGAGGGACTAGCGGGAGGGGAGCAGTACTTC
TRBD1	TRBJ2-1	TRBV11-3	-	CACSVTGQGYNEQFF	TGTGCCTGCAGCGTAACAGGACAGGGCTACAATGAGCAGTTCTTC
-	TRBJ2-1	TRBV28	-	CASSPPHRVWFF	TGTGCCAGCAGTCCGCCCCACAGGGTTTGGTTCTTC